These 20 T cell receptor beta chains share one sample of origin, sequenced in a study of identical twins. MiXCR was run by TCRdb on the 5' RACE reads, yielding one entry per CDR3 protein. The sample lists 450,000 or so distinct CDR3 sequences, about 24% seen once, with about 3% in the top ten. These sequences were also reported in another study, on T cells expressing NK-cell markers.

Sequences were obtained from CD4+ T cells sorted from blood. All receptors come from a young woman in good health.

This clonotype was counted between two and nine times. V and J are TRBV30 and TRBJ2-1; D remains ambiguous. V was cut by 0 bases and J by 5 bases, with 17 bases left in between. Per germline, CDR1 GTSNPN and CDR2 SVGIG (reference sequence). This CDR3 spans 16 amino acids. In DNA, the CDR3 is TGTGCCTGGAGTGTTCTTAAATTCCTGATAAACAATGAGCAGTTCTTC. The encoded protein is CAWSVLKFLINNEQFF.

CDR3 amino acids: CASSESLVTSTDTQYF. The CDR3 DNA reads TGCGCCAGCAGTGAGAGCTTGGTAACTAGCACAGATACGCAGTATTTT. This rearrangement joins TRBV10-1 to TRBJ2-3, with unresolved D. Germline V gene data show CDR1 as WNHNN and CDR2 as SYGVQD (reference sequence). V gave up 2 bases and J gave up 0 bases, with 12 bases separating them. The CDR3 runs to 16 residues.

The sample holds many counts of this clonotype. CDR3 loop: CSARLAGVETQYF. The CDR3 DNA sequence: TGCAGTGCTCGACTAGCGGGAGTAGAGACCCAGTACTTC. V is TRBV20-1 and J is TRBJ2-5; 12 bases are shared with TRBD2. CDR1 DFQATT and CDR2 SNEGSKA come from the germline V gene (reference sequence). Losses at the gene ends were 5 bases for V and 4 bases for J; bases not matched to a gene: 2. The CDR3 totals 13 residues.

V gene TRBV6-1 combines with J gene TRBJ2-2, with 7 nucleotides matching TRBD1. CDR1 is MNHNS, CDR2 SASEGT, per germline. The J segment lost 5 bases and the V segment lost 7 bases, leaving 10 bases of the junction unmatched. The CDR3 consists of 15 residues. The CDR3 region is CASIVGGAGTGELFF. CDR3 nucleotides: TGTGCCAGCATAGTAGGGGGCGCAGGGACCGGGGAGCTGTTTTTT.

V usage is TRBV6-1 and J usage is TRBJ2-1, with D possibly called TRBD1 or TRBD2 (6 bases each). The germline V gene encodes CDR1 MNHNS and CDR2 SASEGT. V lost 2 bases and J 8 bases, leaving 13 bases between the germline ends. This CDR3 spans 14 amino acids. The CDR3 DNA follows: TGTGCCAGCAGTGAATCGGTCGGGGGCGATGAGCAGTTCTTC. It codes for CASSESVGGDEQFF.

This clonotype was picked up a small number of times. The CDR3 region has the DNA TGTGCCAGCAGTGGACGGACAGGGGTGGGCGAGCAGTACTTC. This gives the protein CASSGRTGVGEQYF. The chain joins TRBV27 to TRBJ2-7, with TRBD1 identical over 9 bases. Germline CDR1 MNHEY, CDR2 SMNVEV (reference sequence). Unmatched junction bases numbered 8, after V lost 5 bases and J lost 6 bases. The CDR3 spans 14 residues.

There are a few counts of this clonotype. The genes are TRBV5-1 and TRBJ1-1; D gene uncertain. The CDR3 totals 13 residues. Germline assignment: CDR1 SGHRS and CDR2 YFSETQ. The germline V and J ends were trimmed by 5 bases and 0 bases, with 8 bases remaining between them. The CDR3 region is CASRPSVNTEAFF. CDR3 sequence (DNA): TGCGCCAGCAGACCCAGCGTGAACACTGAAGCTTTCTTT.

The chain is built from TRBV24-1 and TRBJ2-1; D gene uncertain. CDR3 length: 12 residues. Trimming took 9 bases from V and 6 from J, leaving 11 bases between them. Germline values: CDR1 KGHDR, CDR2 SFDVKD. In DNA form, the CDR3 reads TGTGCCACCGCCCAGTATGGCAATGAGCAGTTCTTC. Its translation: CATAQYGNEQFF.

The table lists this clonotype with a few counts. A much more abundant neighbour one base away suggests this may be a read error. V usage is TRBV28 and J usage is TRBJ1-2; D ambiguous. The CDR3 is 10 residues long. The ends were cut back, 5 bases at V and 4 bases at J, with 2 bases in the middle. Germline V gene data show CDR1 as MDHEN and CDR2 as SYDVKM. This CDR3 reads CASSVYGYTF. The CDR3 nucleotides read TGTGCCAGCAGTGTCTATGGCTACACCTTC.

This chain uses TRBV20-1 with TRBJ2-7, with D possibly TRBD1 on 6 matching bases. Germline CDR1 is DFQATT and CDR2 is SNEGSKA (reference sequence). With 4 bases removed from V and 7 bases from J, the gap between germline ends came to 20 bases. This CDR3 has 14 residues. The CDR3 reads CSANRGTLGPEQYF. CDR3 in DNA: TGCAGTGCTAATAGGGGGACGTTGGGACCTGAGCAGTACTTC.

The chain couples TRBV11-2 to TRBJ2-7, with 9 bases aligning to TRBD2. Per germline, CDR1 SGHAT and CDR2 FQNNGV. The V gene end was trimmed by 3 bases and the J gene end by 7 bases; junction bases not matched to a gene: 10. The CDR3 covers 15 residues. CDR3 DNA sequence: TGTGCCAGCAGCTTTCCCCTTCTAGCGGGACGGGAGCAGTACTTC. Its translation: CASSFPLLAGREQYF.

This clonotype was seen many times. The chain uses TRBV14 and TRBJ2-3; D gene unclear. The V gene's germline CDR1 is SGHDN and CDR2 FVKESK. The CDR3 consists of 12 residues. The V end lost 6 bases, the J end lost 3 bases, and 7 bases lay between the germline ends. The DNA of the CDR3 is TGTGCCAGCAGTCCATTTACAGATACGCAGTATTTT. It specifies CASSPFTDTQYF.

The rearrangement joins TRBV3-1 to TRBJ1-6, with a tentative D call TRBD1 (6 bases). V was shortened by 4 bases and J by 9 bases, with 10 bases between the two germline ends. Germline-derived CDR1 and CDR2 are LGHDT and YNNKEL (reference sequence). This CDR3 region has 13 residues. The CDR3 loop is CASSPEGGSPLHF. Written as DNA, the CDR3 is TGTGCCAGCAGCCCGGAGGGGGGTTCACCCCTCCACTTT.

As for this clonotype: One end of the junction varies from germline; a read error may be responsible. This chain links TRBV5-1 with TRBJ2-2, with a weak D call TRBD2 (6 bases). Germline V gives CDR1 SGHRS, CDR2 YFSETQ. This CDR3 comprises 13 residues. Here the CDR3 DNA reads TGCGCCGGCAGCTTGAGGAGGGCCGGGGAGCTGTTTTTT. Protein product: CAGSLRRAGELFF.

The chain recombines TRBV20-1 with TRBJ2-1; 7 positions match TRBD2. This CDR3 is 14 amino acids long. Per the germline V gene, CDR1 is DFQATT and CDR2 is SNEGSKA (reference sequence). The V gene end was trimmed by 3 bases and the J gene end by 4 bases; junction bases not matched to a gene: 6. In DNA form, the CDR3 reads TGCAGTGCTAGTTTGGGGACTAATTACAATGAGCAGTTCTTC. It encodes CSASLGTNYNEQFF.

CDR3 in DNA: TGCGCCAGCAGCTTGGGCGGGACCGGGGTAACAGATACGCAGTATTTT. Its protein product is CASSLGGTGVTDTQYF. V and J are TRBV5-1 and TRBJ2-3; a possible D gene is TRBD2 (6 bases). The germline CDR1 and CDR2 sequences are SGHRS and YFSETQ. This CDR3 comprises 16 residues. V shed 0 bases and J shed 3 bases, with 14 bases lying between them.

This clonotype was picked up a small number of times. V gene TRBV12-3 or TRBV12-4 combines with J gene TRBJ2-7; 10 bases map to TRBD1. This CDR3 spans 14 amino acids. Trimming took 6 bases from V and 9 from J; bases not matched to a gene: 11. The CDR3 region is CASRGGDRGLTQYF. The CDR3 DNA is TGTGCCAGCAGAGGGGGGGACAGGGGTTTAACGCAGTACTTC.

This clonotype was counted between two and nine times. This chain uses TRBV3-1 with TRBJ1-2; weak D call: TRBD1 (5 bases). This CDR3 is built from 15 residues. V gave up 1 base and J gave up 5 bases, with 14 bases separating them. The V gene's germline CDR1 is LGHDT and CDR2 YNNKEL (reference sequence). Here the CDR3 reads CASSQVPGTVYGYTF. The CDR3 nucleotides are TGTGCCAGCAGCCAAGTCCCCGGGACTGTTTATGGCTACACCTTC.

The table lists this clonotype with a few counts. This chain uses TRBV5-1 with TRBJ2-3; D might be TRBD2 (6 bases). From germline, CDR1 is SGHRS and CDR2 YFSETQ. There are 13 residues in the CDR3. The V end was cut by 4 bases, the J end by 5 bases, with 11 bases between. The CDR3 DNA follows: TGCGCCAGCAGCGAGTTGGGGGGAGATACGCAGTATTTT. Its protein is CASSELGGDTQYF.

The CDR3 reads CASSTTSGGGTDTQYF. In DNA, the CDR3 is TGTGCCAGCAGCACCACTAGCGGGGGGGGAACAGATACGCAGTATTTT. The V and J genes are TRBV7-3 and TRBJ2-3; TRBD2 matches 13 bases. Germline lookup yields CDR1 SGHTA and CDR2 FQGTGA. This CDR3 has 16 residues. The V gene end was trimmed by 5 bases and the J gene end by 3 bases; junction bases not matched to a gene: 5.